This T cell receptor beta chain emerged from a study of blood T cell repertoires in COVID-19 (dated by TCRdb to 2019 to 2021). Concerning the study at large: Samples covering the acute and convalescent phases of COVID-19 were provided by collaborators in the United States, Italy and Spain. Subjects who had been exposed to COVID-19, were actively infected with it, or had recovered from it provided the deeply sampled blood TCRbeta repertoires that made up the dataset. Where available, HLA class I and class II types were obtained from metadata supplied by the sample provider rather than from assay-based typing. Nearly every sample came with metadata listing a de-identified subject ID, COVID-19 status, age in years and sex. Samples came from the ongoing ImmuneRACE study (first 160 participants) plus 1,254 subjects from 6 global collaborators. The material from the prospective study consisted of cDNA or gDNA derived from T cells, B-cell-depleted T cells, or PBMCs. The repertoires were made available in a free public database intended to serve as a resource for research on the immune response to SARS-CoV-2. General findings and caveats noted by the study authors: How much clinical and demographic metadata was included differed by source and by participant, and the metadata was provided uncurated.

In Seattle, one collaborating source enrolled patients while the infection was active and tracked those patients longitudinally over the course of disease. The collaborating institutions used their own protocols to collect whole blood in K2EDTA tubes. For TCRbeta analysis, collaborators shipped samples as frozen whole blood, isolated PBMCs, or DNA extracted from either of those sample types. From cysteine to phenylalanine, the CDR3 is 13 amino acids long. Only CDR3 DNA is held: 39 bases, read in frame from base 1. Relative to germline, V is 1 base shorter and J is 8 bases shorter, with 9 bases between their ends. The immunoSEQ Assay, a bias-controlled multiplex PCR, was used to amplify TCRbeta CDR3 regions from genomic DNA. The authors processed their data as follows. Within the assay, amplification of reference gene primers was used to estimate how many nucleated cells each sample contained. To quantify the absolute abundance of each unique TCRbeta CDR3 rearrangement, sequence reads were collapsed and filtered. For each sample, productive Simpson clonality was calculated as the square root of Simpson's diversity index across productive rearrangements. TCRdb re-hosts the immuneACCESS table, in-frame sequences only. Its copies lack some clones; in the studies checked, an unresolved V gene accounts for under half of them, and the cause for the rest is not known. The DNA gave D and trimming, while V, J and clone size come from that table. Present in this sample are hundreds of thousands of clones, around 90% of which were seen just once. The ten biggest clones cover under 8.5% of the sample.

On this clone: Its antigen is unknown. The record has no base qualities; no much larger clone is one base away.

In this chain, TRBV12-3 or TRBV12-4 is recombined with TRBJ2-1; no D segment can be confidently identified. Source material: peripheral blood. This receptor was identified in a woman between 45 and 65 years old with COVID-19, enrolled during active disease. The bases are TGTGCCAGCAGTTTAGTTATGGGCTATGAGCAGTTCTTC. It is translated as CASSLVMGYEQFF.